This T cell receptor (beta chain) was sequenced in a study of blood T cell repertoires in COVID-19. Study as a whole: Sites in the United States, Italy and Spain provided acute and convalescent COVID-19 samples. T cells, B-cell-depleted T cells, or PBMCs provided the cDNA or gDNA that served as material.

TCRdb's copy holds only in-frame clones and misses some; the assay was immunoSEQ multiplex PCR. The sample has about 370,000 clones, roughly nine tenths seen once. Participants' reported clinical history set cohort assignment. Contact with a PCR-confirmed or clinician-diagnosed COVID-19 case occurred within 2 weeks of entry. CDR3 size: 16 residues. Germline V lookup: CDR1 LGHDT, CDR2 YNNKEL (reference sequence). The V gene lost 3 bases and the J gene lost 1 base, with 15 bases spanning the gap. The chain recombines TRBV3-1 (or the pseudogene TRBV3-2) with TRBJ1-1; possibly TRBD1 for D (6 bases). The sequence derives from a woman in her thirties or forties who had been exposed to COVID-19. The sequencing input was PBMCs or T cells enriched from blood (not recorded which). CDR3 region: CASSQNRVPKNTEAFF. CDR3 bases: TGTGCCAGCAGCCAGAACAGGGTGCCTAAGAACACTGAAGCTTTCTTT.